These 7 T cell receptor beta chains were all obtained from the same sample, sequenced in a study of CD8+CD57+ T cells in acquired aplastic anemia. Genomic DNA was employed as the template in profiling TCR beta VDJ and CDR3. MiXCR was run by TCRdb on the reads, yielding one entry per CDR3 protein. The profile covers hundreds of thousands of distinct CDR3 sequences, with about two thirds appearing a single time and 3% to 5% taken by the ten largest. Sequences were obtained from sorted CD4+, CD8+, or CD8+CD57+ T cells (not recorded which) from PBMCs. The receptors come from a human donor in good health, serving as a control.

The chain joins TRBV11-1 to TRBJ1-1; the D gene is possibly TRBD1 (5 bases). The CDR3 length is 15 residues. Deletions cut 5 bases from V and 1 base from J, with 14 bases between. Looked up from germline, CDR1 is SGHAT and CDR2 is FQDESV (reference sequence). The CDR3 coding sequence is TGTGCCAGCAGCCAAGGTGCACAGGCGAACACTGAAGCTTTCTTT. This encodes CASSQGAQANTEAFF.

This clonotype was observed at least ten times. The chain employs TRBV7-8 and TRBJ1-1, with a weak D call TRBD1 (5 bases). V lost 3 bases and J lost 10, with 18 bases in between. Germline V gene data show CDR1 as SGHVS and CDR2 as FQNEAQ. This CDR3 has 14 amino acids. CDR3 protein: CASSFGSRDGGAFF. The CDR3 DNA reads as TGTGCCAGCAGCTTCGGTTCCAGGGATGGTGGAGCTTTCTTT.

This clonotype was seen many times. The V and J genes are TRBV10-2 and TRBJ1-1; D ambiguous. Germline V gene sequence: CDR1 WSHSY, CDR2 SAAADI. Trimming removed 0 bases at V and 3 bases at J, with 5 bases between. CDR3 length: 13 amino acids. Here the CDR3 reads CASSESRYTEAFF. CDR3 coding DNA: TGCGCCAGCAGTGAGTCGAGATACACTGAAGCTTTCTTT.

This clonotype qualifies as large. The rearrangement joins TRBV2 to TRBJ2-2; D perhaps matches TRBD1 (5 bases). In germline, CDR1 is SNHLY, CDR2 FYNNEI. Trimming took off 6 bases at V and 4 bases at J, with 15 bases between the two ends. This CDR3 has 15 amino acids. The CDR3 nucleotides read TGTGCCAGCAGCCGGCAGGGTGGTATCACCGGGGAGCTGTTTTTT. Encoded protein: CASSRQGGITGELFF.

Only one count was recorded for this clonotype. At one end, the junction sequence differs from germline, possibly due to a read error. This rearrangement joins TRBV9 to TRBJ1-2; D is unresolved. The CDR3 is 13 residues long. The germline gives CDR1 SGDLS, CDR2 YYNGEE. CDR3 protein: CVSTSRVGYGYAF. The CDR3 coding sequence is TGTGTCAGCACTTCTCGGGTAGGGTATGGCTACGCCTTC.

The J gene is TRBJ2-3, the V gene TRBV12-3 or TRBV12-4; D not resolved. CDR3 length: 13 residues. V was cut by 1 base and J by 4 bases, with 6 bases left in between. Here the CDR3 reads CASSLEAADTQYF. CDR3 in DNA: TGTGCCAGCAGTTTAGAGGCGGCAGATACGCAGTATTTT.

V and J are TRBV9 and TRBJ1-1; 9 positions agree with TRBD1. Trimming cost V 3 bases and J 1 base; bases outside gene matches: 4. The germline gives CDR1 SGDLS, CDR2 YYNGEE. The CDR3 has 15 amino acids. CDR3 protein: CASSAQQGANTEAFF. The CDR3 bases are TGTGCCAGCAGCGCTCAACAGGGGGCGAACACTGAAGCTTTCTTT. Looking up the rest from reference TRBV9 and TRBJ1-1 gives the full variable domain: DSGVTQTPKHLITATGQRVTLRCSPRSGDLSVYWYQQSLDQGLQFLIQYYNGEERAKGNILERFSAQQFPDLHSELNLSSLELGDSALYFCASSAQQGANTEAFFGQGTRLTVV.